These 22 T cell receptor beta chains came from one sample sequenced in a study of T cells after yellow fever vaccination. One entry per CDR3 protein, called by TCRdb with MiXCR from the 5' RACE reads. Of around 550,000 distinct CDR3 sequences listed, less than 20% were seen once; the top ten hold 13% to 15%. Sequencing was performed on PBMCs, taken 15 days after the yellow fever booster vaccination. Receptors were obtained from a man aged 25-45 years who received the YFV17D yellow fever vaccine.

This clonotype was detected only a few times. As DNA, the CDR3 is TGCAGTGCTAGTGGGCCTAGCGGGAGGTCCCGAGATACGCAGTATTTT. The encoded protein is CSASGPSGRSRDTQYF. The chain carries TRBV20-1 and TRBJ2-3, with TRBD2 matching over 11 bases. The germline V gene has CDR1 DFQATT and CDR2 SNEGSKA (reference sequence). The V segment lost 3 bases and the J segment 5 bases; nucleotides outside the gene matches: 10. This CDR3 has 16 amino acids.

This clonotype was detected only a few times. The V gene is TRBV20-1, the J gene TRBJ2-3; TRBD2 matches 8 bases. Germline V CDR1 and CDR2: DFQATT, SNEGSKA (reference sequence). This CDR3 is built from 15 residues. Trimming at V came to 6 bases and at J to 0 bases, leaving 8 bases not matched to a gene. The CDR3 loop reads CSAPLAGLSTDTQYF. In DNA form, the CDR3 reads TGCAGTGCCCCCTTAGCGGGACTGAGCACAGATACGCAGTATTTT.

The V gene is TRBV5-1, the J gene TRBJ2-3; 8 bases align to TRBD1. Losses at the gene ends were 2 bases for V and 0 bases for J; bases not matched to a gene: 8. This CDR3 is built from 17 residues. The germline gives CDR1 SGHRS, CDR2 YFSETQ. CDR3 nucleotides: TGCGCCAGCAGCTTTCTACAGGGGGGCCTCAGCACAGATACGCAGTATTTT. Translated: CASSFLQGGLSTDTQYF.

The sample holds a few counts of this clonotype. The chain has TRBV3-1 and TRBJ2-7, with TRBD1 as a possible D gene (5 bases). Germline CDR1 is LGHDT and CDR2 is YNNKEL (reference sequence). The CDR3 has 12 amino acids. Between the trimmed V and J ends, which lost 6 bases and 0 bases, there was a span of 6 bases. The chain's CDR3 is CASRGASYEQYF. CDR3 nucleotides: TGTGCCAGCAGAGGGGCCTCCTACGAGCAGTACTTC.

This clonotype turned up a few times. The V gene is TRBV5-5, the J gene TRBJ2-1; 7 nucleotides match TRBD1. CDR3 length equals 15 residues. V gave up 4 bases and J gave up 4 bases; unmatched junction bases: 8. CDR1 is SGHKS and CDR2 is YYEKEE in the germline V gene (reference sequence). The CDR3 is CASSKGTTGYNEQFF. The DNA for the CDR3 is TGTGCCAGCAGCAAGGGGACGACAGGGTACAATGAGCAGTTCTTC.

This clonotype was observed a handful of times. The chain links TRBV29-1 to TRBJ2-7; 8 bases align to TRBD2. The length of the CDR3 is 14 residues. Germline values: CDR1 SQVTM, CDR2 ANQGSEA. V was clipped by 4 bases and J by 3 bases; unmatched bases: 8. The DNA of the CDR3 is TGCAGCGTTGGAGACACCGGGACTAGCTACGAGCAGTACTTC. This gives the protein CSVGDTGTSYEQYF.

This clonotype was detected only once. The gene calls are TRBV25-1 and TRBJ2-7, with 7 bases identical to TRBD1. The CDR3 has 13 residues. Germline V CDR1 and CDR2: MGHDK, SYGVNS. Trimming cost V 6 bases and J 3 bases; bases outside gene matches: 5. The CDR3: CASSHAGGYEQYF. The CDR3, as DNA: TGTGCCAGCAGCCATGCAGGGGGCTACGAGCAGTACTTC.

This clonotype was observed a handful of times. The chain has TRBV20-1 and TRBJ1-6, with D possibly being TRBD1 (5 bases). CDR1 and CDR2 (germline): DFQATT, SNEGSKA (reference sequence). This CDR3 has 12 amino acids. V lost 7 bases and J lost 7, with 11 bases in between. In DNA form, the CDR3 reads TGCAGTGTGAGACCAGGGAATTCACCCCTCCACTTT. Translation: CSVRPGNSPLHF.

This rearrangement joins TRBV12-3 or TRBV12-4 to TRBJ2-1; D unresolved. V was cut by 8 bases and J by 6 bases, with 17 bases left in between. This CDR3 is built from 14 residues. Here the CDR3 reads CASHRTPLSNEQFF. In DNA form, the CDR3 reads TGTGCCAGCCATCGGACCCCCCTATCCAATGAGCAGTTCTTC.

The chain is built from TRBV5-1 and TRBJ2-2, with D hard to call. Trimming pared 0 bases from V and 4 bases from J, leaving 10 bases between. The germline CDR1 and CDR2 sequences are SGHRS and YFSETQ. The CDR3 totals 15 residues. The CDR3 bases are TGCGCCAGCAGCTTGGGGCATCAGGTCACCGGGGAGCTGTTTTTT. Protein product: CASSLGHQVTGELFF.

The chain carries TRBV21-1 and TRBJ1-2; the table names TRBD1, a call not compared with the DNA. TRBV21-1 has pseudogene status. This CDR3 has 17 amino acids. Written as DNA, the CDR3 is TGTGCCAGCAGCCGACTACAGGGGACCGAGCAGAACTATGGCTACACCTTC. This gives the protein CASSRLQGTEQNYGYTF.

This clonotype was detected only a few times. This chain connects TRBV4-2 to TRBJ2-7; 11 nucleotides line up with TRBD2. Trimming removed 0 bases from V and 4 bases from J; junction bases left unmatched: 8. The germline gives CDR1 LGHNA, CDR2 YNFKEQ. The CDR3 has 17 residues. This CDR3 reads CASSQDLTSGSSYEQYF. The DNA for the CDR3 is TGTGCCAGCAGCCAAGATCTAACTAGCGGGAGCTCGTACGAGCAGTACTTC.

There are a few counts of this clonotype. CDR3 DNA sequence: TGTGCCAGCAGCCAAGGATGGCTAGTCGCAGATACGCAGTATTTT. It yields the protein CASSQGWLVADTQYF. The V and J genes are TRBV3-1 and TRBJ2-3; D ambiguous. V gave up 1 base and J gave up 4 bases, with 12 bases separating them. CDR1 is LGHDT and CDR2 is YNNKEL in the germline V gene (reference sequence). The CDR3 consists of 15 residues.

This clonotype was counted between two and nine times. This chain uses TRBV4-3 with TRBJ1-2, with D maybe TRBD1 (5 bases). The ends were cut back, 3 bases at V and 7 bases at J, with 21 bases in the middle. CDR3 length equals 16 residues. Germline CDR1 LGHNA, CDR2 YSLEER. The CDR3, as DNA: TGCGCCAGCAGCCAGAATCCCCGCCCGGGTGGGGGTGGCTACACCTTC. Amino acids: CASSQNPRPGGGGYTF.

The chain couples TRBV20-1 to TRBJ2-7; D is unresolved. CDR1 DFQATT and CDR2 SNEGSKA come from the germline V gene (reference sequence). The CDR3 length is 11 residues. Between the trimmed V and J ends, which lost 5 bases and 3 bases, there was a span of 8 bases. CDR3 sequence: CSAYLGYEQYF. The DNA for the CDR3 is TGCAGTGCTTACCTGGGCTACGAGCAGTACTTC.

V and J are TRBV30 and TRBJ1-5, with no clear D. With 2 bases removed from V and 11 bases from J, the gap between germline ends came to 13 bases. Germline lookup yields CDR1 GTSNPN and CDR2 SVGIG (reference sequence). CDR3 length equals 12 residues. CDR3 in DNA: TGTGCCTGGAGTTCACGTAGTTTGACCCAGCATTTT. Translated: CAWSSRSLTQHF.

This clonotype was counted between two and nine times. The CDR3 loop reads CASSSRRPGETQYF. The CDR3 nucleotides are TGTGCCAGCAGTTCTCGACGGCCAGGAGAGACCCAGTACTTC. V gene TRBV28 combines with J gene TRBJ2-5; no firm D call. The germline V gene has CDR1 MDHEN and CDR2 SYDVKM. The CDR3 is made up of 14 amino acids. Trimming stripped 4 bases from V and 4 bases from J, with 13 bases between. The whole variable domain, remainder taken from reference TRBV28 and TRBJ2-5, is DVKVTQSSRYLVKRTGEKVFLECVQDMDHENMFWYRQDPGLGLRLIYFSYDVKMKEKGDIPEGYSVSREKKERFSLILESASTNQTSMYLCASSSRRPGETQYFGPGTRLLVL.

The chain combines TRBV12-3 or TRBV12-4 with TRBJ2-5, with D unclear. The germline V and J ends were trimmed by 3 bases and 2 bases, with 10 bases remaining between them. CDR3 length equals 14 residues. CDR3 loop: CASSFSSPQETQYF. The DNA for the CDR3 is TGTGCCAGCAGTTTTTCATCTCCACAAGAGACCCAGTACTTC.

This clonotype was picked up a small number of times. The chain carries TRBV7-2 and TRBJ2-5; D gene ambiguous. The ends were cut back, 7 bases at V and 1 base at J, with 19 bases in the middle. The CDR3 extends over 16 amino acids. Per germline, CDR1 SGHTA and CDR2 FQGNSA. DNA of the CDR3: TGTGCCAGCATCCCGCAGGCTGGGAACACCCAAGAGACCCAGTACTTC. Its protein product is CASIPQAGNTQETQYF.

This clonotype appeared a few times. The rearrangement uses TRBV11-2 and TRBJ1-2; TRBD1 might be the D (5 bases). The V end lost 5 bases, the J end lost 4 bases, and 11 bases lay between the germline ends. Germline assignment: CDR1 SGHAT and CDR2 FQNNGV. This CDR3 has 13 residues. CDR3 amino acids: CASSEGDGYGYTF. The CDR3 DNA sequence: TGTGCCAGCAGCGAAGGGGATGGCTATGGCTACACCTTC.

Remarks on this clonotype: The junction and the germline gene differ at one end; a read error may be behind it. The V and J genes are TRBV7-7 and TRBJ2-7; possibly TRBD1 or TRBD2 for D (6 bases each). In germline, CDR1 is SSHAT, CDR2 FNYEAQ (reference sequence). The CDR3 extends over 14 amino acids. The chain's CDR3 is CASSLSVGGGEQYF. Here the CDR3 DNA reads TGTGCTAGCAGCTTAAGTGTCGGAGGGGGCGAGCAGTACTTC.

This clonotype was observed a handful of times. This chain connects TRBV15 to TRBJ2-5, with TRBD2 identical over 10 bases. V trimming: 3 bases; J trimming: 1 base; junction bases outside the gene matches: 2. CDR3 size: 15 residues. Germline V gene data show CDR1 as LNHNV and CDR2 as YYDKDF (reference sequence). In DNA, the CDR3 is TGTGCCACCAGCAGCAGACTAGCGGGCCAAGAGACCCAGTACTTC. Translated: CATSSRLAGQETQYF.